This T cell receptor beta chain originates from a study of blood T cells in healthy people across ages. Isolated per sample were at least 6 million PBMCs. The authors ran a second PCR of roughly 7 to 11 cycles using a sample-barcoded 5' primer and a J-beta primer mix. MiXCR, run by TCRdb on the 5' RACE reads, gives a single entry per CDR3 protein. This table has 540,000 or so distinct CDR3 sequences, 20% to 30% appearing once. Study results and limitations: Estimates of total diversity, which came from one million sequenced T cells, were considered to be underestimates.

This CDR3 contains 18 residues. Germline assignment: CDR1 SGHTA and CDR2 FQGNSA. Points on this clonotype: Antigen unknown.

The same specimen was also included in a second study, on T cells of mothers and their children. That paper states: The donor cohort consisted of a few healthy Caucasian mothers and their six children. No clone of persistent microchimeric T cells was detected.

The sequenced sample consisted of blood. The chain is built from TRBV7-2 and TRBJ2-5; 8 bases line up with TRBD2. The last part of the DNA fits TRBJ2-1 better; the J call may be wrong. The clonotype originates from a boy aged 10-17 years in good health. The CDR3 sequence is CASSPPPDFRGGRIEQFF. For the CDR3, the DNA is TGTGCCAGCAGCCCTCCTCCAGATTTTCGGGGGGGGCGAATTGAGCAGTTCTTC.